A selection of T cell receptor beta chains follows, all from one sample in a study of CD8+CD57+ T cells in acquired aplastic anemia. TCRdb analysed the reads with MiXCR anew, one entry per CDR3 protein. The sample includes 100,000 to 150,000 distinct CDR3 sequences, over 30% seen only once; the top ten take over 2%. Material: sorted CD4+, CD8+, or CD8+CD57+ T cells (not recorded which) from PBMCs. All receptors derive from a human donor with aplastic anemia. CDR3s include the opening cysteine and the closing phenylalanine or tryptophan. Each record gives: D gene, clone size, V gene, J gene, CDR3 DNA, CDR3 protein. D genes are given only for firm matches. Not all rows give a size; the values are once, few, many and, for expanded clones, a class.

.	.	TRBV7-9	TRBJ1-4	TGTGCCAGCAGCTTAGGTCCAGGGGCCGATGAAAAACTGTTTTTT	CASSLGPGADEKLFF
.	many	TRBV6-2/TRBV6-3	TRBJ2-5	TGTGCCAGTCGTGCGGGACTCCCTTTCCAGACCCAGTACTTC	CASRAGLPFQTQYF
.	many	TRBV7-2	TRBJ2-3	TGTGCCAGCAGCTTAGCAACCACAGATACGCAGTATTTT	CASSLATTDTQYF
.	many	TRBV6-5	TRBJ1-1	TGTGCCAGCAGTTCCGAAACCGGTTACACTGAAGCTTTCTTT	CASSSETGYTEAFF
.	.	TRBV19	TRBJ2-1	TGTGCCAGTAGTATAACGGGGTACAATGAGCAGTTCTTC	CASSITGYNEQFF
TRBD1	many	TRBV14	TRBJ1-1	TGTGCCAGCAGACGGACAGGAACACTCACTGAAGCTTTCTTT	CASRRTGTLTEAFF
.	.	TRBV9	TRBJ1-2	TGTGCCAGCAGCGTAGCGGACAGCGCCGGCTATGGCTACACCTTC	CASSVADSAGYGYTF
TRBD1	.	TRBV5-8	TRBJ1-5	TGTGCCAGCAGCCCCATGGGGACAGGGAGTCAGCCCCAGCATTTT	CASSPMGTGSQPQHF
.	few	TRBV10-3	TRBJ2-3	TGTGCCACTATCGGAGGGCAGGGCCCCGACGCAGATACGCAGTATTTT	CATIGGQGPDADTQYF
TRBD1	.	TRBV2	TRBJ1-5	TGTGCCAGCAGGACAGGGGACCGCACCGGGGGTCAGCCCCAGCATTTT	CASRTGDRTGGQPQHF
TRBD1	.	TRBV10-3	TRBJ1-6	TGTGCCACCACGGGGGTCTCTGGACAGGATAATTCACCCCTCCACTTT	CATTGVSGQDNSPLHF
.	.	TRBV7-2	TRBJ2-2	TGTGCCAGCAGCCCCCGGCGGGAGAACACCGGGGAGCTGTTTTTT	CASSPRRENTGELFF
TRBD1	once	TRBV11-1	TRBJ2-1	TGTGCCAGCAGCTTAGCCTCCACAGGGGGCAAGTCAAGGGAGCAGTTCTTC	CASSLASTGGKSREQFF
.	many	TRBV4-1	TRBJ1-2	TGCGCCAGCAGCCAAGTAGGGTATGGCTACACCTTC	CASSQVGYGYTF